These T cell receptor beta chains were read from a single sample in a study of blood T cell repertoires in COVID-19. Here immunoSEQ multiplex PCR was the method, and the copy in TCRdb shows in-frame clones only, minus some. The sample carries around 50,000 clones, 65% to 90% recorded once. Sequencing was carried out using peripheral blood. The origin of the receptors is a man aged 35 to 55 with acute or convalescent COVID-19. Each CDR3 is given with its conserved first and last residue. Fields, in order: clone size, V gene, J gene, D gene, CDR3 protein, CDR3 DNA. D genes are given only for firm matches. Where a row states a size, it is once, few, many or the class of an expanded clone; other rows omit it.

>NA|TRBV20-1|TRBJ2-3|TRBD2
CSASRPSGGPTDTQYF
TGCAGTGCTAGTAGACCTAGCGGGGGACCCACAGATACGCAGTATTTT
>NA|TRBV3-1/TRBV3-2|TRBJ2-1|TRBD1
CASSPRDRGHNEQFF
TGTGCCAGCAGTCCCCGGGACAGGGGCCACAATGAGCAGTTCTTC
>NA|TRBV24-1|TRBJ1-4|TRBD1
CATSDPGTGIEKLFF
TGTGCCACCAGTGACCCCGGGACAGGGATCGAAAAACTGTTTTTT
>NA|TRBV21-1|TRBJ2-7|NA
CASSTSPGGTSYEQYF
TGTGCCAGCAGCACCTCCCCCGGGGGGACCTCCTACGAGCAGTACTTC
>NA|TRBV5-4|TRBJ1-6|TRBD1
CASSSSTGGQPPLHF
TGTGCCAGCAGCTCGTCGACAGGGGGACAGCCACCCCTCCACTTT
>medium-sized|TRBV4-1|TRBJ2-2|NA
CASSHPQGRTGELFF
TGCGCCAGCAGCCACCCACAGGGAAGGACCGGGGAGCTGTTTTTT
>NA|TRBV5-1|TRBJ1-2|NA
CASSLAKGSEGYTF
TGCGCCAGCAGCTTGGCCAAGGGGTCGGAAGGCTACACCTTC
>NA|TRBV7-2|TRBJ2-5|NA
CASSLEYWGRGRETQYF
TGTGCCAGCAGCTTAGAGTATTGGGGCAGGGGCAGAGAGACCCAGTACTTC
>NA|TRBV5-6|TRBJ1-1|NA
CASSFRSGGPKAFF
TGTGCCAGCAGCTTTCGTTCGGGGGGGCCGAAAGCTTTCTTT
>NA|TRBV5-8|TRBJ1-1|NA
CASSDPGDTEAFF
TGTGCCAGCAGCGATCCCGGGGACACTGAAGCTTTCTTT
>NA|TRBV30|TRBJ1-1|TRBD1
CAWTADRGNTEAFF
TGTGCCTGGACCGCGGACAGGGGCAACACTGAAGCTTTCTTT
>NA|TRBV18|TRBJ2-3|NA
CASSRQASTDTQYF
TGTGCCAGCTCCCGACAGGCTAGCACAGATACGCAGTATTTT
>NA|TRBV5-1|TRBJ2-3|TRBD1
CASSMQQGPTDTQYF
TGCGCCAGCAGCATGCAACAGGGGCCCACAGATACGCAGTATTTT
>NA|TRBV9|TRBJ2-2|TRBD1
CASSGQGPKRGGELFF
TGTGCCAGCAGCGGACAGGGCCCGAAGAGGGGCGGGGAGCTGTTTTTT